This T cell receptor beta chain was recorded in a study of blood T cell repertoires in COVID-19. Study at large: From T cells, B-cell-depleted T cells, or PBMCs came the material, which was cDNA or gDNA.

Sequenced by immunoSEQ multiplex PCR; TCRdb stores in-frame clones only, minus some. Among around 70,000 clones listed, about nine tenths were seen once. Sequenced material: peripheral blood. The source is a woman under 30 with acute or convalescent COVID-19.

CDR3 nucleotides: TGTGCCAGTAGTATCGGCGGTATTTACACTGAAGCTTTCTTT. Protein product: CASSIGGIYTEAFF. This chain links TRBV19 with TRBJ1-1; D is undetermined. Trimming cost V 3 bases and J 3 bases, with 11 bases left between them. CDR3 length: 14 amino acids. Germline loops: CDR1 LNHDA, CDR2 SQIVND (reference sequence).